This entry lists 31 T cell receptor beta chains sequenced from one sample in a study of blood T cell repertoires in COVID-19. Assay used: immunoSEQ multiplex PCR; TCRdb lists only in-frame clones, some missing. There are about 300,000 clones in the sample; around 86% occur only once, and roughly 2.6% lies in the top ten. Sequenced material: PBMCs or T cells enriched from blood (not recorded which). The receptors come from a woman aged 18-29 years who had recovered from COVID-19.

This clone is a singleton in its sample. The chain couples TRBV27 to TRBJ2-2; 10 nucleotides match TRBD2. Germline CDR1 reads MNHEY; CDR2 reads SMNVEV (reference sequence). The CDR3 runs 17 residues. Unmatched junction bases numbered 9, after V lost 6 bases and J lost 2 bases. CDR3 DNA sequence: TGTGCCAGCAGCTTAGTCCTAGCGGGAGTTAACACCGGGGAGCTGTTTTTT. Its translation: CASSLVLAGVNTGELFF.

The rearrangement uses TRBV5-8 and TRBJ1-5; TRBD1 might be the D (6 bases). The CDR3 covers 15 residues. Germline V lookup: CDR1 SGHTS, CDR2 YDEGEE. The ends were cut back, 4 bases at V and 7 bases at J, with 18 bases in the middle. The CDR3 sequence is CASSPLGGDEQPQHF. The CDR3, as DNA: TGTGCCAGCAGCCCGTTAGGGGGGGATGAACAGCCCCAGCATTTT.

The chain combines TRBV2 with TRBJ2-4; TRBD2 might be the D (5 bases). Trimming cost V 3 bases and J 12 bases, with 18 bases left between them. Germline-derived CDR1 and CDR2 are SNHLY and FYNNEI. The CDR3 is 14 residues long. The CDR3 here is CASSEQLALGSQYF. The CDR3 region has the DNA TGTGCCAGCAGTGAGCAGCTAGCCCTAGGCAGTCAGTACTTC. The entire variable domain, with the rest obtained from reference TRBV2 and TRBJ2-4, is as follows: EPEVTQTPSHQVTQMGQEVILRCVPISNHLYFYWYRQILGQKVEFLVSFYNNEISEKSEIFDDQFSVERPDGSNFTLKIRSTKLEDSAMYFCASSEQLALGSQYFGAGTRLSVL.

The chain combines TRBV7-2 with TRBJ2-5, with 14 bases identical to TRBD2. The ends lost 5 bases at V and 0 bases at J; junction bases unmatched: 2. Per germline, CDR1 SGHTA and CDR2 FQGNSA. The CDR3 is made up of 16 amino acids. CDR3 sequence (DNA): TGTGCCAGCAGCCAGGGACTAGCGGGGGACCAAGAGACCCAGTACTTC. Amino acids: CASSQGLAGDQETQYF.

The CDR3 nucleotides read TGCGCCAGCAGCTTGGAAGGGAGGGCCCTCGATGAGCAGTTCTTC. Translation gives CASSLEGRALDEQFF. V and J are TRBV5-1 and TRBJ2-1; TRBD2 agrees at 7 bases. This CDR3 region has 15 residues. The J segment lost 8 bases and the V segment lost 0 bases, leaving 8 bases of the junction unmatched. Germline V lookup: CDR1 SGHRS, CDR2 YFSETQ.

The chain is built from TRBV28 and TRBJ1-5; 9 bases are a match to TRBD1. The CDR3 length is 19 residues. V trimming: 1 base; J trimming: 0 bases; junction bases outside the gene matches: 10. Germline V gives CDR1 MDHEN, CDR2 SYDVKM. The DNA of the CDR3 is TGTGCCAGCAGTTTATATTTCGGGACAGGGACTTATAGCAATCAGCCCCAGCATTTT. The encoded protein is CASSLYFGTGTYSNQPQHF.

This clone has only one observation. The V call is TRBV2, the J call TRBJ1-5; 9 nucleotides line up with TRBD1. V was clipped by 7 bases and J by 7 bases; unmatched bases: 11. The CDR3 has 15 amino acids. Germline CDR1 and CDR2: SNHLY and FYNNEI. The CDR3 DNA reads TGTGCCAGCAAAACCGGGACAGGGAGTAACCAGCCCCAGCATTTT. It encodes CASKTGTGSNQPQHF.

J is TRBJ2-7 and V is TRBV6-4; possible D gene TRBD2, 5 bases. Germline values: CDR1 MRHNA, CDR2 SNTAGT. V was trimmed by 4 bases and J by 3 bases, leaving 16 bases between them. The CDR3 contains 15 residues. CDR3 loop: CASSAMLAPFYEQYF. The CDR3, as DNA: TGTGCCAGCAGTGCCATGCTAGCTCCCTTCTACGAGCAGTACTTC.

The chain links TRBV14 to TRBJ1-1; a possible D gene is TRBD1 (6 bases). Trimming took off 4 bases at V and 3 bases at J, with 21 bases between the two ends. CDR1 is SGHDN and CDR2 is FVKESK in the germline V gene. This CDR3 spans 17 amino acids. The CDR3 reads CASSPPRKGVGDTEAFF. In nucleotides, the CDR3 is TGTGCCAGCAGCCCACCCCGTAAGGGGGTGGGAGACACTGAAGCTTTCTTT. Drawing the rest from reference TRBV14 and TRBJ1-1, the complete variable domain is EAGVTQFPSHSVIEKGQTVTLRCDPISGHDNLYWYRRVMGKEIKFLLHFVKESKQDESGMPNNRFLAERTGGTYSTLKVQPAELEDSGVYFCASSPPRKGVGDTEAFFGQGTRLTVV.

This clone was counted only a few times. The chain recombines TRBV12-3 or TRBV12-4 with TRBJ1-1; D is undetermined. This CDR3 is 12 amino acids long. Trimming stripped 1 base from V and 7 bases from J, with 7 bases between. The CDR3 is CASSLVFGEAFF. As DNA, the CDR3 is TGTGCCAGCAGTTTAGTATTCGGTGAAGCTTTCTTT.

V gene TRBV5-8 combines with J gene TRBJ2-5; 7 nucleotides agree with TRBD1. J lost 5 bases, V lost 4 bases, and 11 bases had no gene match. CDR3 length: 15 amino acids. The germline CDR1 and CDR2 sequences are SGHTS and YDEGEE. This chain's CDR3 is CASSLGTGVMETQYF. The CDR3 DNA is TGTGCCAGCAGCCTAGGTACAGGGGTTATGGAGACCCAGTACTTC.

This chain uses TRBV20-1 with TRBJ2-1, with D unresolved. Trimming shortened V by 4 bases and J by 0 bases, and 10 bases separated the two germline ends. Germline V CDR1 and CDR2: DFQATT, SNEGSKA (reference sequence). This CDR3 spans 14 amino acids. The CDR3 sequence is CSANDLSSYNEQFF. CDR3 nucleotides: TGCAGTGCTAATGACTTGAGCTCCTACAATGAGCAGTTCTTC.

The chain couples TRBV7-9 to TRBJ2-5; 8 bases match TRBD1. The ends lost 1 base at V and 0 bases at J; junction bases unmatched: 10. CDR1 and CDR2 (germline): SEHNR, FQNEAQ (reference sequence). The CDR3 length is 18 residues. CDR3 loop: CASSLGTGRPWYQETQYF. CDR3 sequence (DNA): TGTGCCAGCAGCTTAGGGACAGGGCGGCCTTGGTACCAAGAGACCCAGTACTTC.

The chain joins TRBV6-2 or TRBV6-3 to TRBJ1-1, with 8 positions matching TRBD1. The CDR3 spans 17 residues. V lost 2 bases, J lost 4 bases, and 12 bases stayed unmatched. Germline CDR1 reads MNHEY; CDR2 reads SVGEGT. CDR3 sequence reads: CASSYPIGQGSGTEAFF. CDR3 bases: TGTGCCAGCAGTTACCCAATCGGACAGGGCTCCGGCACTGAAGCTTTCTTT.

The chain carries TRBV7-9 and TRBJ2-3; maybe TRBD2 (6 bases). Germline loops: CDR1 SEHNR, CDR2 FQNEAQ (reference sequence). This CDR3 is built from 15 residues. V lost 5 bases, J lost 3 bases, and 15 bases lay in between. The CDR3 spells CASSPALGTTDTQYF. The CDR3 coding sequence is TGTGCCAGCAGCCCAGCCCTTGGGACTACAGATACGCAGTATTTT.

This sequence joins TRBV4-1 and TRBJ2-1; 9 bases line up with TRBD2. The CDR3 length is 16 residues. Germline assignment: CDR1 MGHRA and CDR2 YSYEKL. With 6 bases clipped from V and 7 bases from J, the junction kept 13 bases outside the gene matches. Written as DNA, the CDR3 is TGCGCCAGCAGTCAGATAATAGGAACTAGCGGGAATGAGCAGTTCTTC. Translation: CASSQIIGTSGNEQFF.

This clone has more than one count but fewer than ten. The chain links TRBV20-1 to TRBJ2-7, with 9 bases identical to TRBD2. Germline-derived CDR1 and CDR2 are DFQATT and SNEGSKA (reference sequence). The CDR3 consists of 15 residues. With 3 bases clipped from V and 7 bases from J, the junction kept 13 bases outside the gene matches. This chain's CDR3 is CSASFAAGGPEEQYF. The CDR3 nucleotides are TGCAGTGCTAGTTTTGCGGCGGGAGGGCCGGAAGAGCAGTACTTC.

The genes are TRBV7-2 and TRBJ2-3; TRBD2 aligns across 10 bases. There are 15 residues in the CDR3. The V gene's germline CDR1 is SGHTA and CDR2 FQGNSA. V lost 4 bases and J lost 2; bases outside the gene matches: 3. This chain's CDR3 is CASSWSGRATDTQYF. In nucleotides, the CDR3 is TGTGCCAGCAGCTGGAGCGGGAGGGCCACAGATACGCAGTATTTT.

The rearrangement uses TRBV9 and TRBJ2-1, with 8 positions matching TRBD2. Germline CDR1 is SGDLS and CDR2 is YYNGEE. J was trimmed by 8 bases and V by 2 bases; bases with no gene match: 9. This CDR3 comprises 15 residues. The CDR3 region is CASSVGTSFMDEQFF. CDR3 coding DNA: TGTGCCAGCAGCGTCGGGACTAGTTTTATGGATGAGCAGTTCTTC.

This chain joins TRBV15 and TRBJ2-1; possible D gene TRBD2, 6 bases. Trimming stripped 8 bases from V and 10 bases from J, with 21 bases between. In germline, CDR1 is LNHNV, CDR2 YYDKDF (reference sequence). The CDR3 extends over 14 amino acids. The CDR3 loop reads CATSTSLEGLEQFF. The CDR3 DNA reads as TGTGCCACCTCAACGTCACTGGAGGGATTGGAGCAGTTCTTC.

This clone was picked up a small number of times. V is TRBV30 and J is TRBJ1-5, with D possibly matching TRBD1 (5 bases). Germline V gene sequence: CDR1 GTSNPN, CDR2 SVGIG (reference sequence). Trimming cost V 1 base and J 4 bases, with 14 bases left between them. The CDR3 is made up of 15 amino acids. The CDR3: CAWSGEGLINQPQHF. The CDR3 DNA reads TGTGCCTGGAGTGGGGAGGGGCTAATTAATCAGCCCCAGCATTTT.

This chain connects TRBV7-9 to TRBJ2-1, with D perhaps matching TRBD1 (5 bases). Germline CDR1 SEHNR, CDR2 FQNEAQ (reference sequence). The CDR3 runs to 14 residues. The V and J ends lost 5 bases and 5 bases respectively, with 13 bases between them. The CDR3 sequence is CASSPYKGNNEQFF. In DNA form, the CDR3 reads TGTGCCAGCAGCCCCTATAAGGGGAACAATGAGCAGTTCTTC.

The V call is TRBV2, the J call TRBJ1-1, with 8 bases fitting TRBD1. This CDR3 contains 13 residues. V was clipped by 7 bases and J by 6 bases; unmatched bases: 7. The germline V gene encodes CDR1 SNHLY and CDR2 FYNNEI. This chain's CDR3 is CASNKDRGAEAFF. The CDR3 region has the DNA TGTGCCAGCAATAAAGACAGGGGCGCTGAAGCTTTCTTT.

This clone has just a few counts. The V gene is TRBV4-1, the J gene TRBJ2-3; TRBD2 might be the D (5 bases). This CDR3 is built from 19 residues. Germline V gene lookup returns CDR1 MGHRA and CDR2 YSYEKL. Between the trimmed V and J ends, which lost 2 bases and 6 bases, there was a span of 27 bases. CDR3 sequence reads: CASSQPDQTQRRSVDTQYF. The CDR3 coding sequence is TGCGCCAGCAGCCAACCCGACCAGACTCAGCGGAGATCTGTGGATACGCAGTATTTT.

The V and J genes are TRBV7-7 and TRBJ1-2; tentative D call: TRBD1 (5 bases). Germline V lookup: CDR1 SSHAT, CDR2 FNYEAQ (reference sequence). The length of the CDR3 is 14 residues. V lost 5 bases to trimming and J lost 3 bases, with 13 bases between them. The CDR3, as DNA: TGTGCCAGCAGCCCCCACCCCAGGGACTATGGCTACACCTTC. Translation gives CASSPHPRDYGYTF.

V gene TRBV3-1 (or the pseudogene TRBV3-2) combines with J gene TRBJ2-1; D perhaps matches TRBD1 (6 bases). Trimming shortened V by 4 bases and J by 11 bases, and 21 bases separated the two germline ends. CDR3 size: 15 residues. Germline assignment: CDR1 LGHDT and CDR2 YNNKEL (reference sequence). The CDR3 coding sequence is TGTGCCAGCAGCCCATCGGGACAAGGGAGCACCAAGCAGTTCTTC. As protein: CASSPSGQGSTKQFF.

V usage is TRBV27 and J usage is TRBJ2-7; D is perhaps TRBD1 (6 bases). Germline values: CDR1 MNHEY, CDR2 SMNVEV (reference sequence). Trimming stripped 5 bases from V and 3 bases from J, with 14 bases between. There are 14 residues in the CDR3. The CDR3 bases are TGTGCCAGCAGTCCTCGGGACATTTTCTACGAGCAGTACTTC. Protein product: CASSPRDIFYEQYF.

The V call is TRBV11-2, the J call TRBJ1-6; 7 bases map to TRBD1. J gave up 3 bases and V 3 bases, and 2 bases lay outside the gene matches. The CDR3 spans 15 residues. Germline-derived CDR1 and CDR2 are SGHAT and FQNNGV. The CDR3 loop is CASSFRDSYNSPLHF. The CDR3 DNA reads TGTGCCAGCAGCTTCAGGGACAGCTATAATTCACCCCTCCACTTT.

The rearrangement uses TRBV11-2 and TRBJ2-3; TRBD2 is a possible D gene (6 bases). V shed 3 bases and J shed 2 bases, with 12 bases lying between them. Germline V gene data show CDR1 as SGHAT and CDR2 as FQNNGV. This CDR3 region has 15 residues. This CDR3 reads CASSFLRLDTDTQYF. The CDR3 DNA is TGTGCCAGCAGCTTCCTCCGACTAGACACAGATACGCAGTATTTT.

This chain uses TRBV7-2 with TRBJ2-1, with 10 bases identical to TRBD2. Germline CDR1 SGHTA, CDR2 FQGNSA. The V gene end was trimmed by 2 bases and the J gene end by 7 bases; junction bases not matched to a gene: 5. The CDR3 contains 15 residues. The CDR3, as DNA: TGTGCCAGCAGCTTAAGGGTAGCGGGGGGAAATGAGCAGTTCTTC. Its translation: CASSLRVAGGNEQFF.

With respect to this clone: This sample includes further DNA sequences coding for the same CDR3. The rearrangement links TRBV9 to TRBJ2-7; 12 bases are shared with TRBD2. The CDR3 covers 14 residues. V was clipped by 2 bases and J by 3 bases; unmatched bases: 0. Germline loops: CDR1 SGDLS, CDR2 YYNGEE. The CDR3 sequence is CASSVGLAGYEQYF. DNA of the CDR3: TGTGCCAGCAGCGTGGGACTAGCGGGCTACGAGCAGTACTTC.